The clone carrying this T cell receptor beta chain turned up a few times. TCRdb reprocessed the reads with MiXCR, giving one entry per CDR3 protein. The sample lists roughly 280,000 distinct CDR3 sequences, roughly 10% occurring once. Germline CDR1 and CDR2: LNHNV and YYDKDF (reference sequence). Deletions cut 3 bases from V and 2 bases from J, with 8 bases between. This CDR3 is built from 14 residues. These data come from a study of T cell repertoires in cytomegalovirus infection. The chain uses TRBV15 and TRBJ1-3; D is unclear. The source is a human donor in good health (CMV status not recorded). Some clones in this sample may be carry-over from other donors' samples. The sample consisted of PBMCs. The CDR3 DNA is TGTGCCACCAGCAGGTTAACTCCTGGAAACACCATATATTTT. Amino acids: CATSRLTPGNTIYF.